The entry below gives a single TCR beta chain sequence along with its context. Its specificity is unknown. This sample was included in a study of response to subunit inactivated influenza vaccine. Study results and caveats: Seasonal influenza vaccination, on each occasion, was suggested by the authors to recruit few new T cells.

TCRdb called the RT-PCR reads again in MiXCR, with one record for every CDR3 protein. The table has 300,000 to 350,000 distinct CDR3 sequences, approximately 20% seen once. V was shortened by 6 bases and J by 2 bases, with 10 bases between the two germline ends. This CDR3 is 13 amino acids long. Germline V gives CDR1 MNHEY, CDR2 SVGEGT. The sequencing used PBMCs from blood, collected approximately 20 months after vaccination. The rearrangement uses TRBV6-2 or TRBV6-3 and TRBJ1-2, with D unclear. The sequence was collected from a man between 50 and 69 years old who received an inactivated influenza vaccine. CDR3 sequence: CASSDWRNYGYTF. The CDR3 DNA is TGTGCCAGCAGCGACTGGAGGAACTATGGCTACACCTTC.